The rows below give T cell receptor beta chains drawn from one sample of a study of beta chain features in type 1 diabetes. Only in-frame clones appear in the TCRdb table, and some are missing; sequencing was by immunoSEQ multiplex PCR. Of more than 300,000 clones detected, over 12% appear once; the ten largest clones hold approximately 0.02%. The sample taken for sequencing was naive CD4+ T cells from blood. These receptors all stem from a woman between 18 and 29 years old in good health. Each CDR3 is given with its conserved first and last residue. Fields, in order: D gene, J gene, clone size, V gene, CDR3 protein, CDR3 DNA. D genes are given only for firm matches. A row's size may be missing; if present it is once, few, many or a size class.

- | TRBJ2-4 | - | TRBV9 | CASSVEIARGRNIQYF | TGTGCCAGCAGCGTAGAGATAGCAAGGGGGAGAAACATTCAGTACTTC
TRBD2 | TRBJ2-1 | few | TRBV6-5 | CASSYSTREWNEQFF | TGTGCCAGCAGTTACTCGACGCGGGAGTGGAATGAGCAGTTCTTC
- | TRBJ1-1 | few | TRBV29-1 | CSVDSAEAFF | TGCAGCGTTGATTCGGCTGAAGCTTTCTTT
- | TRBJ2-2 | - | TRBV5-1 | CASSLVVSTGELFF | TGCGCCAGCAGCTTGGTGGTTAGCACCGGGGAGCTGTTTTTT
- | TRBJ1-3 | - | TRBV14 | CASSPGVPGNTIYF | TGTGCCAGCAGCCCAGGTGTTCCTGGAAACACCATATATTTT
TRBD1 | TRBJ2-1 | few | TRBV19 | CASSIFGTGKRNEQFF | TGTGCCAGTAGTATATTCGGGACAGGGAAGCGGAATGAGCAGTTCTTC
TRBD2 | TRBJ2-7 | few | TRBV4-1 | CASMAFLGRSYEQYF | TGCGCCAGCATGGCCTTCCTCGGGAGGTCCTACGAGCAGTACTTC
- | TRBJ2-6 | - | TRBV4-2 | CASSQDSQRVSGANVLTF | TGTGCCAGCAGCCAAGATAGCCAGCGCGTCTCTGGGGCCAACGTCCTGACTTTC
TRBD2 | TRBJ2-2 | few | TRBV13 | CASSWGGKNRFANTGELFF | TGTGCCAGCAGCTGGGGGGGAAAGAACAGGTTCGCGAACACCGGGGAGCTGTTTTTT
TRBD2 | TRBJ2-1 | few | TRBV7-6 | CASSLGRTSGISEQFF | TGTGCCAGCAGCTTAGGCAGGACTAGCGGGATAAGTGAGCAGTTCTTC
- | TRBJ1-3 | few | TRBV27 | CASRLSSGNTIYF | TGTGCCAGCAGACTGAGTTCTGGAAACACCATATATTTT
- | TRBJ1-4 | - | TRBV7-3 | CASSLTSGASEKLFF | TGTGCCAGCAGCTTAACTTCAGGGGCGAGTGAAAAACTGTTTTTT
- | TRBJ2-6 | - | TRBV28 | CASSGVSGANVLTF | TGTGCCAGCAGTGGTGTGAGCGGGGCCAACGTCCTGACTTTC
- | TRBJ2-3 | - | TRBV13 | CASSSSTDTQYF | TGTGCCAGCAGCTCGAGCACAGATACGCAGTATTTT
TRBD1 | TRBJ2-7 | few | TRBV18 | CASSPLGPGQRSYEQYF | TGTGCCAGCTCACCACTCGGGCCGGGACAGAGATCCTACGAGCAGTACTTC
TRBD1 | TRBJ1-4 | - | TRBV5-4 | CASSWGQKNEKLFF | TGTGCCAGCAGCTGGGGACAGAAAAATGAAAAACTGTTTTTT
TRBD1 | TRBJ2-7 | - | TRBV4-2 | CASSQSGTGYEQYF | TGTGCCAGCAGCCAGTCCGGGACAGGCTACGAGCAGTACTTC
TRBD1 | TRBJ2-7 | few | TRBV18 | CASSREDRDFGNEQYF | TGTGCCAGCTCACGGGAAGACAGGGATTTTGGGAACGAGCAGTACTTC
- | TRBJ2-7 | few | TRBV29-1 | CSGSYGSSYEQYF | TGCAGCGGGAGCTACGGTAGCTCCTACGAGCAGTACTTC
TRBD1 | TRBJ2-7 | - | TRBV29-1 | CSVQTGYEQYF | TGCAGCGTTCAGACAGGGTACGAGCAGTACTTC
TRBD1 | TRBJ2-7 | - | TRBV6-1 | CASRAGQGGYEQYF | TGTGCCAGCAGGGCGGGACAGGGTGGCTACGAGCAGTACTTC
TRBD1 | TRBJ1-2 | - | TRBV5-4 | CASSFRITGVDGYTF | TGTGCCAGCAGCTTCCGCATTACAGGGGTTGATGGCTACACCTTC
TRBD2 | TRBJ2-5 | few | TRBV9 | CASSVGVAGVGQETQYF | TGTGCCAGCAGCGTAGGGGTAGCGGGAGTCGGCCAAGAGACCCAGTACTTC
- | TRBJ2-3 | - | TRBV6-5 | CASRGGASTDTQYF | TGTGCCAGCAGGGGCGGGGCTAGCACAGATACGCAGTATTTT
TRBD2 | TRBJ2-3 | - | TRBV2 | CASRASGFTDTQYF | TGTGCCAGCAGGGCTAGCGGATTCACAGATACGCAGTATTTT
- | TRBJ2-1 | - | TRBV4-1 | CASSQDLRTRYNEQFF | TGCGCCAGCAGCCAAGATCTCCGGACTCGGTACAATGAGCAGTTCTTC
- | TRBJ2-7 | few | TRBV28 | CASSIDGVGEQYF | TGTGCCAGCAGCATCGACGGGGTTGGAGAGCAGTACTTC
- | TRBJ2-2 | - | TRBV11-2 | CASSFRSVTGELFF | TGTGCCAGCAGCTTCCGGTCCGTCACCGGGGAGCTGTTTTTT
TRBD2 | TRBJ2-1 | - | TRBV30 | CAWSGGGEGSYNEQFF | TGTGCCTGGAGTGGCGGGGGAGAAGGCTCCTACAATGAGCAGTTCTTC
TRBD2 | TRBJ2-5 | few | TRBV29-1 | CSVEPSGRSGTQYF | TGCAGCGTTGAACCTAGCGGGCGGTCGGGGACCCAGTACTTC